The 22 T cell receptor beta chains presented below share a single source sample, sequenced in a study of blood T cell repertoires in COVID-19. This table comes from immunoSEQ multiplex PCR, and its TCRdb copy is limited to in-frame clones, with some not included. Among about 100,000 clones listed, about 89% were seen once. Sequencing was performed on peripheral blood. These receptors were taken from a man aged 60 to 75 with acute or convalescent COVID-19.

V gene TRBV5-4 combines with J gene TRBJ1-1; possibly TRBD1 for D (6 bases). V was shortened by 4 bases and J by 4 bases, with 20 bases between the two germline ends. Germline V gene lookup returns CDR1 SGHNT and CDR2 YYREEE (reference sequence). This CDR3 has 16 residues. CDR3 loop: CASSPPPTGWGTEAFF. The CDR3 nucleotides read TGTGCCAGCAGCCCACCCCCCACAGGGTGGGGCACTGAAGCTTTCTTT.

The chain carries TRBV12-3 or TRBV12-4 and TRBJ1-2; D remains ambiguous. Trimming cost V 3 bases and J 5 bases, with 7 bases left between them. The CDR3 has 12 amino acids. DNA for the CDR3: TGTGCCAGCAGTTTCCCCAGATATGGCTACACCTTC. This gives the protein CASSFPRYGYTF.

The chain recombines TRBV19 with TRBJ1-2, with 8 bases that match TRBD1. Germline loops: CDR1 LNHDA, CDR2 SQIVND (reference sequence). V shed 7 bases, J shed 4 bases, and the junction held 2 bases outside the gene matches. This CDR3 is 12 amino acids long. The CDR3 DNA is TGTGCCAGTAATGACAGGGGCTATGGCTACACCTTC. Encoded protein: CASNDRGYGYTF.

The chain links TRBV19 to TRBJ1-2; TRBD1 matches 9 bases. Per germline, CDR1 LNHDA and CDR2 SQIVND (reference sequence). Losses at the gene ends were 5 bases for V and 0 bases for J; bases not matched to a gene: 1. CDR3 size: 14 residues. CDR3 sequence: CASSRDRANYGYTF. The CDR3 DNA sequence: TGTGCCAGTAGTCGGGACAGGGCTAACTATGGCTACACCTTC.

This clone was picked up one time. V and J are TRBV11-3 and TRBJ2-1, with D unclear. The CDR3 has 14 residues. The V gene's germline CDR1 is SGHNT and CDR2 YENEEA. Trimming pared 2 bases from V and 7 bases from J, leaving 12 bases between. CDR3 in DNA: TGTGCCAGCAGCTTAAGTCTAGTTACAAATGAGCAGTTCTTC. This codes for CASSLSLVTNEQFF.

The genes are TRBV7-9 and TRBJ2-5; TRBD2 matches at 9 bases. V was pared by 5 bases and J by 4 bases, with 8 bases of the junction left unmatched. The germline gives CDR1 SEHNR, CDR2 FQNEAQ (reference sequence). The CDR3 is 15 residues long. CDR3 loop: CASSLNSGSGETQYF. CDR3 sequence (DNA): TGTGCCAGCAGCCTAAATAGCGGGAGCGGAGAGACCCAGTACTTC.

V and J are TRBV4-1 and TRBJ2-5, with D maybe TRBD1 (5 bases). CDR1 MGHRA and CDR2 YSYEKL come from the germline V gene. V was cut by 0 bases and J by 3 bases, with 11 bases left in between. The CDR3 covers 15 residues. The CDR3 protein is CASSQDWGRKETQYF. DNA of the CDR3: TGCGCCAGCAGCCAAGATTGGGGCCGGAAAGAGACCCAGTACTTC.

The chain carries TRBV5-1 and TRBJ2-3; D gene ambiguous. The ends were cut back, 0 bases at V and 4 bases at J, with 3 bases in the middle. From germline, CDR1 is SGHRS and CDR2 YFSETQ. The CDR3 loop spans 12 amino acids. The CDR3 DNA follows: TGCGCCAGCAGCTTGGTCGCAGATACGCAGTATTTT. As protein: CASSLVADTQYF.

CDR3 bases: TGTGCGAGAGCGGACAGACAAGAGACCCAGTACTTC. It is translated as CARADRQETQYF. The chain employs TRBV21-1 and TRBJ2-5; the table calls TRBD1, which could not be checked here. TRBV21-1 is a known pseudogene. There are 12 residues in the CDR3.

V gene TRBV3-1 (or the pseudogene TRBV3-2) combines with J gene TRBJ1-2, with D maybe TRBD1 (6 bases). Between the trimmed V and J ends, which lost 3 bases and 8 bases, there was a span of 16 bases. This CDR3 has 14 residues. Germline V gene data show CDR1 as LGHDT and CDR2 as YNNKEL (reference sequence). The CDR3: CASSHLRGAKGYTF. As DNA, the CDR3 is TGTGCCAGCAGCCATTTACGGGGGGCGAAGGGCTACACCTTC.

The CDR3 sequence is CASSLGGQGQPQHF. The DNA of the CDR3 is TGTGCCAGCAGTTTGGGGGGGCAGGGGCAGCCCCAGCATTTT. The chain carries TRBV28 and TRBJ1-5, with D tentatively TRBD1 (6 bases). This CDR3 has 14 amino acids. Germline assignment: CDR1 MDHEN and CDR2 SYDVKM. V was trimmed by 3 bases and J by 7 bases, leaving 13 bases between them.

This clone has just a few counts. CDR3 sequence reads: CASSPIAAGSYEQYF. In nucleotides, the CDR3 is TGTGCCAGTAGTCCCATAGCGGCGGGCTCCTACGAGCAGTACTTC. The chain is built from TRBV19 and TRBJ2-7, with a possible D match to TRBD2 (6 bases). Germline V gene data show CDR1 as LNHDA and CDR2 as SQIVND (reference sequence). Between the trimmed V and J ends, which lost 5 bases and 0 bases, there was a span of 14 bases. There are 15 residues in the CDR3.

CDR3 DNA: TGTGCCAGCAGCATACAGGGGGCTGGAACTGAAGCTTTCTTT. Protein: CASSIQGAGTEAFF. The chain combines TRBV9 with TRBJ1-1; 9 bases line up with TRBD1. Germline CDR1 SGDLS, CDR2 YYNGEE. Germline trimming cut 4 bases from V and 5 bases from J; bases unmatched to any gene: 6. The CDR3 runs to 14 residues. Full variable domain (remainder filled in from reference TRBV9 and TRBJ1-1): DSGVTQTPKHLITATGQRVTLRCSPRSGDLSVYWYQQSLDQGLQFLIQYYNGEERAKGNILERFSAQQFPDLHSELNLSSLELGDSALYFCASSIQGAGTEAFFGQGTRLTVV.

This chain uses TRBV5-5 with TRBJ2-7; D is possibly TRBD1 (6 bases). Germline loops: CDR1 SGHKS, CDR2 YYEKEE (reference sequence). The CDR3 spans 13 residues. Between the trimmed V and J ends, which lost 2 bases and 2 bases, there was a span of 8 bases. The CDR3 nucleotides are TGTGCCAGCAGCTTAACAGGGACCTACGAGCAGTACGTC. Translating it yields CASSLTGTYEQYV.

The chain couples TRBV19 to TRBJ1-2; D is unclear. The germline V gene encodes CDR1 LNHDA and CDR2 SQIVND (reference sequence). This CDR3 region has 13 residues. Trimming pared 3 bases from V and 9 bases from J, leaving 14 bases between. CDR3 nucleotides: TGTGCCAGTAGTATCGGCAAGGAGATAAGCTACACCTTC. Residues: CASSIGKEISYTF.

The chain is built from TRBV6-1 and TRBJ2-5; 10 nucleotides match TRBD2. V gave up 2 bases and J gave up 4 bases; unmatched junction bases: 4. CDR1 is MNHNS and CDR2 is SASEGT in the germline V gene. This CDR3 region has 15 residues. CDR3 loop: CASSETWTSGETQYF. The CDR3 nucleotides read TGTGCCAGCAGTGAAACCTGGACTAGCGGAGAGACCCAGTACTTC.

This clone was counted only a few times. The CDR3 protein is CASSLVSGTDNNEQFF. DNA of the CDR3: TGTGCCAGCAGCTTAGTCTCCGGGACTGACAACAATGAGCAGTTCTTC. The chain carries TRBV7-9 and TRBJ2-1; D may be TRBD2 (6 bases). Germline V lookup: CDR1 SEHNR, CDR2 FQNEAQ (reference sequence). Trimming took off 1 base at V and 5 bases at J, with 15 bases between the two ends. The CDR3 runs to 16 residues.

The rearrangement uses TRBV2 and TRBJ1-5; TRBD1 aligns across 8 bases. Germline V gives CDR1 SNHLY, CDR2 FYNNEI. V trimming: 5 bases; J trimming: 4 bases; junction bases outside the gene matches: 7. The CDR3 is made up of 15 amino acids. As DNA, the CDR3 is TGTGCCAGCAGTCCGGGACAGGCATTAAATCAGCCCCAGCATTTT. Translated: CASSPGQALNQPQHF.

The V call is TRBV4-2, the J call TRBJ2-1; 8 bases map to TRBD2. V lost 2 bases, J lost 6 bases, and 3 bases stayed unmatched. The CDR3 loop spans 14 amino acids. The germline V gene has CDR1 LGHNA and CDR2 YNFKEQ. CDR3 region: CASSQREGGNEQFF. CDR3 nucleotide sequence: TGTGCCAGCAGCCAACGGGAGGGTGGCAATGAGCAGTTCTTC.

CDR3 residues: CASIGAGAQQFF. As DNA, the CDR3 is TGTGCCAGTATTGGGGCGGGGGCACAGCAGTTCTTC. The chain combines TRBV19 with TRBJ2-1; a possible D gene is TRBD2 (7 bases). This CDR3 comprises 12 residues. Germline CDR1 LNHDA, CDR2 SQIVND (reference sequence). V was shortened by 7 bases and J by 11 bases, with 15 bases between the two germline ends.

This clone was counted a single time. The chain employs TRBV19 and TRBJ2-2; D perhaps matches TRBD2 (6 bases). In germline, CDR1 is LNHDA, CDR2 SQIVND (reference sequence). Trimming cost V 5 bases and J 3 bases, with 10 bases left between them. This CDR3 is 14 amino acids long. CDR3 nucleotides: TGTGCCAGTAGTGATCCGGGGGACACCGGGGAGCTGTTTTTT. Translated, it gives CASSDPGDTGELFF.

This chain connects TRBV30 to TRBJ1-2; 8 bases match TRBD1. Germline values: CDR1 GTSNPN, CDR2 SVGIG (reference sequence). The CDR3 contains 14 residues. V lost 7 bases and J lost 4; bases outside the gene matches: 11. For the CDR3, the DNA is TGTGCCTTGAGAGCCCCAGGGGGCAGCTATGGCTACACCTTC. It is translated as CALRAPGGSYGYTF.